The TCR beta chain under discussion was sequenced for a study of shared clonotypes between healthy human individuals. This CDR3 is 12 amino acids long. Germline V gives CDR1 KGHSH, CDR2 LQKENI. Trimming shortened V by 3 bases and J by 5 bases, and 8 bases separated the two germline ends. Every subset had its genomic DNA shared out evenly among several immunoSEQ plates. On ten immunoSEQ deep assay plates, unsorted PBMC DNA was sequenced. Data came from immunoSEQ multiplex PCR; TCRdb stores just in-frame clones and leaves some out. The sample holds around 510,000 clones; around 76% are singletons and the top ten take 12%.

This rearrangement joins TRBV18 to TRBJ2-7; D remains ambiguous. The source is a middle-aged woman in good health. Some clones in this sample may be carry-over from other donors' samples. The specimen sequenced was PBMCs. The CDR3 loop is CASSPGSNEQYF. CDR3 coding DNA: TGTGCCAGCTCACCGGGCTCGAACGAGCAGTACTTC.